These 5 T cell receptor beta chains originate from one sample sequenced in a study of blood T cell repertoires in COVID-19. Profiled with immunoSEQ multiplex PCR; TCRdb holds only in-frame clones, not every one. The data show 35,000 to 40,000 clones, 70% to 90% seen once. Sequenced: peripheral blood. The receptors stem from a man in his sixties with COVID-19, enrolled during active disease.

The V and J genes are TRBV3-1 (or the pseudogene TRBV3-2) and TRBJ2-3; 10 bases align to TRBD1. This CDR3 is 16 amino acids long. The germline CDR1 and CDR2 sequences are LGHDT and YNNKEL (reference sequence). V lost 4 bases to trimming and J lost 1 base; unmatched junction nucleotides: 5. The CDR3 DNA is TGTGCCAGCAGCCCCGGGACAGGGGTCCGCACAGATACGCAGTATTTT. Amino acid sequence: CASSPGTGVRTDTQYF.

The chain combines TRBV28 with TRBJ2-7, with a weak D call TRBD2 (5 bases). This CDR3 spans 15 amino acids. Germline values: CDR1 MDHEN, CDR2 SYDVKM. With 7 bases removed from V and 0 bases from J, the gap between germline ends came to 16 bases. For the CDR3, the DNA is TGTGCCAGCACCGCGCAAGCGGTGATCTCCTACGAGCAGTACTTC. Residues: CASTAQAVISYEQYF.

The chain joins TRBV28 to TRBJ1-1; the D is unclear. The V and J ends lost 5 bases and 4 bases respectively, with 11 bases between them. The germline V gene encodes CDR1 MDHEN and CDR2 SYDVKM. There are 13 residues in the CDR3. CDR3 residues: CASSPQEGTEAFF. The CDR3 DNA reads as TGTGCCAGCAGTCCCCAGGAAGGCACTGAAGCTTTCTTT. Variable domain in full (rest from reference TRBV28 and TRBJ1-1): DVKVTQSSRYLVKRTGEKVFLECVQDMDHENMFWYRQDPGLGLRLIYFSYDVKMKEKGDIPEGYSVSREKKERFSLILESASTNQTSMYLCASSPQEGTEAFFGQGTRLTVV.

CDR3: CATSDPPYGYTF. CDR3 DNA: TGTGCCACCAGTGACCCTCCCTATGGCTACACCTTC. The genes are TRBV24-1 and TRBJ1-2; D is undetermined. The CDR3 contains 12 residues. V was clipped by 4 bases and J by 4 bases, with 6 bases between them. Germline V CDR1 and CDR2: KGHDR, SFDVKD.

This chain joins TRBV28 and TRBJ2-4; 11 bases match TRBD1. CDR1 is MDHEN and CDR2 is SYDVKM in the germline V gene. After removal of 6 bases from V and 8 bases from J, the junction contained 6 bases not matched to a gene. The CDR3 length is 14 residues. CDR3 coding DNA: TGTGCCAGCAGACGGGACAGGGGGTCTTACATTCAGTACTTC. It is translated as CASRRDRGSYIQYF.